A single sample is the source of the 17 T cell receptor beta chains below, sequenced in a study of T cells in Graves' hyperthyroidism and ophthalmopathy. Authors of the study amplified TCR beta CDR3 regions from RNA transcripts. The HTBI set primed first-round TCR CDR3 RT-PCR. MiXCR, run by TCRdb on the multiplex PCR reads, gives a single entry per CDR3 protein. The sample has about 480,000 distinct CDR3 sequences, about 15% seen once. Sequences were obtained from blood. The source of these receptors is a woman between 18 and 29 years old with Graves' hyperthyroidism.

This clonotype was detected ten times or more. V and J are TRBV4-1 and TRBJ2-1, with TRBD2 matching over 9 bases. This CDR3 spans 16 amino acids. The germline V gene has CDR1 MGHRA and CDR2 YSYEKL. Losses at the gene ends were 6 bases for V and 6 bases for J; bases not matched to a gene: 12. The CDR3 protein is CASRQIAGADGNEQFF. CDR3 in DNA: TGCGCCAGCAGACAAATAGCGGGAGCGGATGGCAATGAGCAGTTCTTC.

This clonotype was seen many times. V is TRBV9 and J is TRBJ1-1; TRBD1 matches 7 bases. The germline CDR1 and CDR2 sequences are SGDLS and YYNGEE. This CDR3 spans 15 amino acids. The ends lost 4 bases at V and 0 bases at J; junction bases unmatched: 6. Here the CDR3 reads CASSPHRGVNTEAFF. The CDR3 DNA is TGTGCCAGCAGCCCCCACAGGGGCGTGAACACTGAAGCTTTCTTT.

This clonotype was recorded a few times. The chain recombines TRBV25-1 with TRBJ2-7, with unresolved D. V was pared by 1 base and J by 0 bases, with 19 bases between. The CDR3 spans 18 residues. CDR1 and CDR2 (germline): MGHDK, SYGVNS. CDR3 loop: CASSEWKLPGSRSYEQYV. CDR3 DNA sequence: TGTGCCAGCAGTGAATGGAAATTGCCGGGTAGTCGCTCCTACGAGCAGTACGTC.

The table lists this clonotype with a few counts. The chain has TRBV25-1 and TRBJ1-2; weak D call: TRBD1 (6 bases). This CDR3 has 14 amino acids. Trimming pared 3 bases from V and 3 bases from J, leaving 11 bases between. Germline CDR1 is MGHDK and CDR2 is SYGVNS. CDR3 residues: CASSDSPGDYGYTF. The DNA for the CDR3 is TGTGCCAGCAGTGATTCCCCAGGGGACTATGGCTACACCTTC.

This clonotype was observed at least ten times. The V and J genes are TRBV11-3 and TRBJ2-2; no clear D. Germline loops: CDR1 SGHNT, CDR2 YENEEA. V lost 0 bases and J lost 0, with 11 bases in between. The CDR3 is made up of 17 amino acids. The CDR3 sequence is CASSLDYQAANTGELFF. The CDR3 region has the DNA TGTGCCAGCAGCTTAGATTACCAGGCAGCGAACACCGGGGAGCTGTTTTTT.

At least ten counts were recorded for this clonotype. V is TRBV30 and J is TRBJ2-2; D is uncertain. CDR1 is GTSNPN and CDR2 is SVGIG in the germline V gene (reference sequence). Trimming stripped 8 bases from V and 6 bases from J, with 7 bases between. The CDR3 totals 10 residues. CDR3 nucleotide sequence: TGTGCCACTCTCGCCGGGGAGCTGTTTTTT. Protein: CATLAGELFF.

This clonotype turned up a few times. V and J are TRBV3-1 and TRBJ2-2, with 14 bases identical to TRBD2. The CDR3 runs to 17 residues. Germline loops: CDR1 LGHDT, CDR2 YNNKEL (reference sequence). Trimming removed 5 bases from V and 8 bases from J; junction bases left unmatched: 10. As DNA, the CDR3 is TGTGCCAGCAGCATAAGGACTAGCGGGAGGATCCCGGGGGAGCTGTTTTTT. Translated, it gives CASSIRTSGRIPGELFF.

In its sample, this clonotype was seen many times. The CDR3 spells CASSSPAGGPYEQYF. The CDR3 nucleotides read TGTGCCAGCAGTTCCCCTGCGGGAGGGCCCTACGAGCAGTACTTC. The V gene is TRBV27, the J gene TRBJ2-7; 9 positions match TRBD2. Per the germline V gene, CDR1 is MNHEY and CDR2 is SMNVEV (reference sequence). J lost 2 bases, V lost 4 bases, and 6 bases had no gene match. There are 15 residues in the CDR3.

V usage is TRBV6-1 and J usage is TRBJ1-1; TRBD1 is a possible D gene (5 bases). CDR1 is MNHNS, CDR2 SASEGT, per germline. The V end lost 5 bases, the J end lost 0 bases, and 10 bases lay between the germline ends. CDR3 length equals 14 residues. The CDR3 DNA reads as TGTGCCAGCAGTAAGGACACCCTGAACACTGAAGCTTTCTTT. Translating gives CASSKDTLNTEAFF.

In this sample, this clonotype turned up a few times. The V call is TRBV7-9, the J call TRBJ2-1; 10 positions match TRBD2. The CDR3 sequence is 19 residues long. CDR1 and CDR2 from the germline V gene are SEHNR and FQNEAQ (reference sequence). Trimming at V came to 5 bases and at J to 2 bases, leaving 15 bases not matched to a gene. In DNA form, the CDR3 reads TGTGCCAGCAGCCCCCTCCCGGCCAGCGGGAGGGCCCCCTACAATGAGCAGTTCTTC. Protein: CASSPLPASGRAPYNEQFF.

This clonotype appeared many times. The chain uses TRBV13 and TRBJ1-2; TRBD1 aligns across 8 bases. The length of the CDR3 is 16 residues. Per the germline V gene, CDR1 is PRHDT and CDR2 is FYEKMQ (reference sequence). Trimming removed 5 bases from V and 2 bases from J; junction bases left unmatched: 10. CDR3 coding DNA: TGTGCCAGCAGCCCGCCCACCGGGACAGGAAACTATGGCTACACCTTC. Amino acid sequence: CASSPPTGTGNYGYTF.

This clonotype was picked up many times. V gene TRBV19 combines with J gene TRBJ1-2, with D possibly TRBD1 on 6 matching bases. This CDR3 spans 13 amino acids. Germline CDR1 reads LNHDA; CDR2 reads SQIVND (reference sequence). Trimming cost V 5 bases and J 4 bases, with 11 bases left between them. CDR3 DNA: TGTGCCAGTAGTGCGACAGGCCCCTATGGCTACACCTTC. It codes for CASSATGPYGYTF.

J is TRBJ1-1 and V is TRBV5-1, with D unclear. The CDR3 sequence is 17 residues long. In germline, CDR1 is SGHRS, CDR2 YFSETQ. Trimming removed 0 bases at V and 0 bases at J, with 15 bases between. Written as DNA, the CDR3 is TGCGCCAGCAGCTTGGGGGCATCGTTAATAATGAACACTGAAGCTTTCTTT. Protein product: CASSLGASLIMNTEAFF.

The CDR3 region is CASSARGSGGGSWNEQFF. The CDR3 DNA reads as TGCGCCAGCAGTGCTAGGGGCTCGGGGGGCGGGAGTTGGAATGAGCAGTTCTTC. The chain recombines TRBV10-1 with TRBJ2-1; possible D gene TRBD2, 7 bases. The length of the CDR3 is 18 residues. CDR1 is WNHNN, CDR2 SYGVQD, per germline (reference sequence). Trimming stripped 4 bases from V and 7 bases from J, with 26 bases between.

This chain connects TRBV6-1 to TRBJ2-5; tentative D call: TRBD2 (5 bases). The CDR3 totals 14 residues. Germline CDR1 MNHNS, CDR2 SASEGT. V dropped 6 bases and J dropped 5 bases, with 16 bases sitting between them. The CDR3 is CASSRDPSWETQYF. The CDR3 coding sequence is TGTGCCAGCAGCCGGGATCCGAGCTGGGAGACCCAGTACTTC.

As DNA, the CDR3 is TGCAGTGCTCCCGGGACTAGCGGCCCCGGGGAGCTGTTTTTT. Translation: CSAPGTSGPGELFF. The gene calls are TRBV20-1 and TRBJ2-2; 11 nucleotides match TRBD2. The CDR3 is 14 amino acids. Germline-derived CDR1 and CDR2 are DFQATT and SNEGSKA (reference sequence). V dropped 5 bases and J dropped 6; count of bases not matched to a gene: 5.

In its sample, this clonotype was seen many times. The CDR3 protein is CASSQDRSYGYTF. The CDR3 DNA reads as TGTGCCAGCAGCCAAGACAGGTCCTATGGCTACACCTTC. The V and J genes are TRBV3-1 and TRBJ1-2; unclear D gene. Germline assignment: CDR1 LGHDT and CDR2 YNNKEL (reference sequence). Trimming took 0 bases from V and 4 from J, leaving 6 bases between them. The CDR3 is made up of 13 amino acids.